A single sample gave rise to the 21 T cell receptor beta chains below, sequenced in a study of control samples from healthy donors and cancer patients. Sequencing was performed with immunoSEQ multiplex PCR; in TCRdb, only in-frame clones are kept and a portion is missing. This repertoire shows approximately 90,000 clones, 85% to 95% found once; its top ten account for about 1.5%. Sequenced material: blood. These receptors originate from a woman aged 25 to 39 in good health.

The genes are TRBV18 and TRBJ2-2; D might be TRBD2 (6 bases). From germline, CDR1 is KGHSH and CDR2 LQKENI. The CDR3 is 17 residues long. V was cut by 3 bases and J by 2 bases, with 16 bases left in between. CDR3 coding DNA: TGTGCCAGCTCACCGTCTTTCTCTAGCGTAAACACCGGGGAGCTGTTTTTT. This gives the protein CASSPSFSSVNTGELFF.

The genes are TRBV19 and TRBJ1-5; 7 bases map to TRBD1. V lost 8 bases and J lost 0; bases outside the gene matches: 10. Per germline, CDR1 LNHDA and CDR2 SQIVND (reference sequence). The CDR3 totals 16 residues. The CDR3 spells CASGPGQPYSNQPQHF. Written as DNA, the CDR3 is TGTGCCAGTGGACCGGGACAGCCTTATAGCAATCAGCCCCAGCATTTT.

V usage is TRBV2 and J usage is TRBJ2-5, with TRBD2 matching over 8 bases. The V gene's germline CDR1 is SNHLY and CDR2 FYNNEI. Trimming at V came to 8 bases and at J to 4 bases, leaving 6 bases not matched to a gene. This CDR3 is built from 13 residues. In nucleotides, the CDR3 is TGTGCCAGCGCTCGGGAGGGGGTAGAGACCCAGTACTTC. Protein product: CASAREGVETQYF.

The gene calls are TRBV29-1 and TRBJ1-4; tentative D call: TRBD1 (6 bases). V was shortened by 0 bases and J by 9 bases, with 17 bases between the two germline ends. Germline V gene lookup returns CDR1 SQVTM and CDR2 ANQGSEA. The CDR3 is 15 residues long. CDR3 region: CSVEDQQGGSKKLFF. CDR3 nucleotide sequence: TGCAGCGTTGAAGATCAACAGGGTGGATCAAAAAAACTGTTTTTT.

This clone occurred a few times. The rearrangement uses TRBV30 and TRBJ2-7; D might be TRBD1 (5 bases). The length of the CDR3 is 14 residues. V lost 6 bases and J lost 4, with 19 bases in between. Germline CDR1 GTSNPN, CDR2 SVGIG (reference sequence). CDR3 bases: TGTGCCTGCGCTAAACCAGGGATGTTTTACGAGCAGTACTTC. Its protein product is CACAKPGMFYEQYF.

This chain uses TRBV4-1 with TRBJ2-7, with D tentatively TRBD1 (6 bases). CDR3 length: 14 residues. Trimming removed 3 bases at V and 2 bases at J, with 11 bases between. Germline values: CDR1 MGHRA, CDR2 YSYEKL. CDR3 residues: CASSQLGQTYEQYF. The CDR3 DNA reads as TGCGCCAGCAGCCAGTTAGGACAGACCTACGAGCAGTACTTC.

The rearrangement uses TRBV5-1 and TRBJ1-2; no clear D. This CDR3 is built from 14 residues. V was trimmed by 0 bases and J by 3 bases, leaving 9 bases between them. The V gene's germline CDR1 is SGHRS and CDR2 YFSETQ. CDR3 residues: CASSLGSADYGYTF. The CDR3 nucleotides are TGCGCCAGCAGCTTGGGGTCAGCAGACTATGGCTACACCTTC.

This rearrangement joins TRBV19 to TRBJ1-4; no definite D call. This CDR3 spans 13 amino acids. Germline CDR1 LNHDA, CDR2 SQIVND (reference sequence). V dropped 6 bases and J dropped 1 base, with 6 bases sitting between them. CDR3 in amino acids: CASRKGTNEKLFF. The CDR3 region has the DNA TGTGCCAGTAGGAAGGGAACTAATGAAAAACTGTTTTTT.

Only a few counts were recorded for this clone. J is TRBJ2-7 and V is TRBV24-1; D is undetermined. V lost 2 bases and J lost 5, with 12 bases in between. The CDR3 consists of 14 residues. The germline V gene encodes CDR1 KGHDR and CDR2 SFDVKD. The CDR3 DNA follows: TGTGCCACCAGTGATTCAGATGGAAAGGACGAGCAGTACTTC. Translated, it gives CATSDSDGKDEQYF.

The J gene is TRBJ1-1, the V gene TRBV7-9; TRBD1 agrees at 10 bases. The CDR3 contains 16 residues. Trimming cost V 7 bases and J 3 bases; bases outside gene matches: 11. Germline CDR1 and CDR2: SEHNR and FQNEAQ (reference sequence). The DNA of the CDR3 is TGTGCCAGCAACAAAGGGGGACAGGGGAGGGACACTGAAGCTTTCTTT. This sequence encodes CASNKGGQGRDTEAFF.

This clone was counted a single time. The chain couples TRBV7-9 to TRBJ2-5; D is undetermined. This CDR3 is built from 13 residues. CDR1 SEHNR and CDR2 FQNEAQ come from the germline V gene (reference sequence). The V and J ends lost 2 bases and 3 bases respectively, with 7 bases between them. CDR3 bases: TGTGCCAGCAGCTTAAAGCTCGAAGAGACCCAGTACTTC. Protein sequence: CASSLKLEETQYF. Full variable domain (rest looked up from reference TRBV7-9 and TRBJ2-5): DTGVSQNPRHKITKRGQNVTFRCDPISEHNRLYWYRQTLGQGPEFLTYFQNEAQLEKSRLLSDRFSAERPKGSFSTLEIQRTEQGDSAMYLCASSLKLEETQYFGPGTRLLVL.

This CDR3 is CASSFQGQYTGELFF. CDR3 in DNA: TGTGCCAGCAGTTTCCAGGGACAGTACACCGGGGAGCTGTTTTTT. The chain couples TRBV27 to TRBJ2-2; 7 bases line up with TRBD1. Germline loops: CDR1 MNHEY, CDR2 SMNVEV (reference sequence). V was pared by 3 bases and J by 3 bases, with 4 bases of the junction left unmatched. The CDR3 has 15 residues.

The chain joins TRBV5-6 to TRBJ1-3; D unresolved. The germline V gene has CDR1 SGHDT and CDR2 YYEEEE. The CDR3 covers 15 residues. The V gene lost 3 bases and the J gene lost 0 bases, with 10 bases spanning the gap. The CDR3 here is CASSYSFFSGNTIYF. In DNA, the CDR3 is TGTGCCAGCAGCTACAGCTTTTTCTCTGGAAACACCATATATTTT.

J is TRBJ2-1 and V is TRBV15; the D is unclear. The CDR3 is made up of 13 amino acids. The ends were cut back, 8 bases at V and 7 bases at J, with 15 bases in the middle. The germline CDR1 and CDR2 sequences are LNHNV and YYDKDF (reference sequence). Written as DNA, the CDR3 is TGTGCCACCCACCAATCAGGTCGGAATGAGCAGTTCTTC. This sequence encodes CATHQSGRNEQFF.

CDR3 in amino acids: CASSLSQVNSNQPQHF. The CDR3 coding sequence is TGTGCCAGCTCACTTTCACAGGTTAATAGCAATCAGCCCCAGCATTTT. The gene calls are TRBV18 and TRBJ1-5, with D possibly being TRBD1 (5 bases). Germline CDR1 KGHSH, CDR2 LQKENI. The CDR3 totals 16 residues. V was trimmed by 4 bases and J by 0 bases, leaving 13 bases between them. The full variable domain, in which reference TRBV18 and TRBJ1-5 provide the parts outside the CDR3, is NAGVMQNPRHLVRRRGQEARLRCSPMKGHSHVYWYRQLPEEGLKFMVYLQKENIIDESGMPKERFSAEFPKEGPSILRIQQVVRGDSAAYFCASSLSQVNSNQPQHFGDGTRLSIL.

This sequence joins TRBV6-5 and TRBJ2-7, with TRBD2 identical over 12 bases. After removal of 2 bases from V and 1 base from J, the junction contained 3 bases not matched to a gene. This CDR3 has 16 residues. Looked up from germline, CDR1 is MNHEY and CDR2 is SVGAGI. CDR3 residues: CASSYPLAGGSYEQYF. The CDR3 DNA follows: TGTGCCAGCAGTTACCCACTAGCGGGAGGTTCCTACGAGCAGTACTTC.

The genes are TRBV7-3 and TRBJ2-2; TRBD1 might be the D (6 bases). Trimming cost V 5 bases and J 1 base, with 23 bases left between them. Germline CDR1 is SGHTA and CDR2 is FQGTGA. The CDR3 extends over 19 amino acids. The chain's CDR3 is CASSPAGLTGTRNTGELFF. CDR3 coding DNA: TGTGCCAGCAGCCCGGCTGGTTTGACCGGGACACGGAACACCGGGGAGCTGTTTTTT. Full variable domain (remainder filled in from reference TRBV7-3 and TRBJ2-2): GAGVSQTPSNKVTEKGKYVELRCDPISGHTALYWYRQSLGQGPEFLIYFQGTGAADDSGLPNDRFFAVRPEGSVSTLKIQRTERGDSAVYLCASSPAGLTGTRNTGELFFGEGSRLTVL.

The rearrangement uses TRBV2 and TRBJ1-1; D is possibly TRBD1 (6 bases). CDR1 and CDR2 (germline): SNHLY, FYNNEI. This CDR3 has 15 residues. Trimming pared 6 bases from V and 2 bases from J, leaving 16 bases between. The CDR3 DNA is TGTGCCAGCAGAGAAATTCCGACAGGAAACACTGAAGCTTTCTTT. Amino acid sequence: CASREIPTGNTEAFF.

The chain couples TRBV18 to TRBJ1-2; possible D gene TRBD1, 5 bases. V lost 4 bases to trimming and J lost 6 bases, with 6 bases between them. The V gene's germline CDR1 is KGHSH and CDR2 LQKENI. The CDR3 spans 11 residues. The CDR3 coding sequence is TGTGCCAGCTCACGGGGCCATGGCTACACCTTC. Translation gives CASSRGHGYTF.

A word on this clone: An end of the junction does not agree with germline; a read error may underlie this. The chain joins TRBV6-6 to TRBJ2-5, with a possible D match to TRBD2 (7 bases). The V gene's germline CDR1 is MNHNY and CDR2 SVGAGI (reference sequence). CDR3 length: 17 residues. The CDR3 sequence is CARSRTRGGGGGETQYF. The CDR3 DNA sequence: TGTGCCCGCAGCCGAACCAGGGGAGGTGGGGGGGGAGAGACCCAGTACTTC.

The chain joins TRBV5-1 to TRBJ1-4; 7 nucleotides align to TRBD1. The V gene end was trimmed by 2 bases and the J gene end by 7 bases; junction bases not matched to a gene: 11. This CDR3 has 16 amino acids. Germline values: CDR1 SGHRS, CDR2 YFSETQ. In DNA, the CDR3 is TGCGCCAGCAGCTTCGGAGGACAGGCGGGTGGTGAAAAACTGTTTTTT. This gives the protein CASSFGGQAGGEKLFF.